Ten or more counts support the clone carrying this T cell receptor (beta chain). Antigen specificity is unknown. Unfractionated whole blood was the source from which total RNA was extracted. Germline CDR1 reads SGHDT; CDR2 reads YYEEEE. CDR3 length: 15 amino acids. V lost 4 bases, J lost 2 bases, and 6 bases stayed unmatched. The data stem from a study of human T cells and chemical hapten exposure. Across the whole study: Variation in per-sample TCR yields came mainly from small pooled library volume differences. Regarding the study as a whole: With DPC sensitization, TCRs exceeding 1 in 1000 frequency showed no change.

Unique molecular identifiers were attached to individual cDNA molecules during library preparation. As originally analysed: Samples ranged from about 23,224 to 690,600 TCRs, with a median of approximately 96,000. TCRdb ran MiXCR on the 5' RACE reads and lists one entry per CDR3 protein. TCRdb assigned the V and J calls; the authors' analysis was not used. Here the sample spans 150,000 or so distinct CDR3 sequences, roughly 4% being singletons. The receptor was derived from a female donor in good health. V and J are TRBV5-6 and TRBJ2-3; 8 positions match TRBD2. CDR3 in DNA: TGTGCCAGCAGCCTACGGGGGGGCCTCACAGATACGCAGTATTTT. It specifies CASSLRGGLTDTQYF.